This T cell receptor beta chain was sequenced in a study of PD-1 blockade in classical Hodgkin lymphoma. Study-level background: Patients were treated with nivolumab at 3 mg/kg, and this was given intravenously every 2 weeks. Study observations and caveats: Newly diagnosed patients were reported to start with lower TCR diversity than healthy donors. By C4D1 there was a significant rise in CD4+ TCR diversity but not in CD8+ TCR diversity. Partial responders and progressors had significantly lower baseline TCR diversity.

Each patient relapsed following autologous stem cell transplantation, and prior brentuximab vedotin exposure differed. A word on this clone: As yet, its antigen is unknown.

V dropped 1 base and J dropped 5 bases, with 8 bases sitting between them. The germline gives CDR1 MNHEY, CDR2 SVGAGI. The CDR3 extends over 13 amino acids. Only in-frame clones appear in the TCRdb table, and some are missing; sequencing was by immunoSEQ multiplex PCR. The sample has 60,000 to 75,000 clones, under 95% seen once. The V and J genes are TRBV6-5 and TRBJ2-5; D is possibly TRBD2 (5 bases). The sequencing used peripheral blood mononuclear cells (PBMCs), collected at baseline. This TCR derives from a human donor with classical Hodgkin lymphoma. The CDR3 coding sequence is TGTGCCAGCAGTTACTTGGGCGGGGAGACCCAGTACTTC. Protein: CASSYLGGETQYF.